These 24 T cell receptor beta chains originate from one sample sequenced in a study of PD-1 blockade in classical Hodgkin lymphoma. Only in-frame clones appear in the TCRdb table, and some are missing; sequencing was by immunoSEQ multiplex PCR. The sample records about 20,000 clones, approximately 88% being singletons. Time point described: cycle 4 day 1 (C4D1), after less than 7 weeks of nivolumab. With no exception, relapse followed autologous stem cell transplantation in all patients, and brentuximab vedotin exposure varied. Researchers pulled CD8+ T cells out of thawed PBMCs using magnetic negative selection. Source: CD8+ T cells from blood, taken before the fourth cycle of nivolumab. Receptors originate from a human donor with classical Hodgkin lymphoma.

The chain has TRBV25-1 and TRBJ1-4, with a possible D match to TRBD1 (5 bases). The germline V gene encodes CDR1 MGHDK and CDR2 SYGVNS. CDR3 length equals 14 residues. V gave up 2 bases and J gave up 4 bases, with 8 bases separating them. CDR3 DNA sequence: TGTGCCAGCAGTGAAAAGGGGCGTAATGAAAAACTGTTTTTT. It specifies CASSEKGRNEKLFF.

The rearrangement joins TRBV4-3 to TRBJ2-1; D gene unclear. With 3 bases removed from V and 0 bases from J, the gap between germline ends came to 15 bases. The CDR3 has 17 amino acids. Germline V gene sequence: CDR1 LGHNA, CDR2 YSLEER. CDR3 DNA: TGCGCCAGCAGCCAGAAATACTCCGTACTCTCCTACAATGAGCAGTTCTTC. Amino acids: CASSQKYSVLSYNEQFF.

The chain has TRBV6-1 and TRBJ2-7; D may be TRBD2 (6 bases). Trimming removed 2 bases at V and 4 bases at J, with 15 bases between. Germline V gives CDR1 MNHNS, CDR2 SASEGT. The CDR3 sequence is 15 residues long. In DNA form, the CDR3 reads TGTGCCAGCAGTGAAATCCAGGGTGGGGGGTACGAGCAGTACTTC. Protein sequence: CASSEIQGGGYEQYF.

CDR3 loop: CASSSGAYNEQFF. The CDR3, as DNA: TGTGCCAGCAGCTCCGGGGCCTACAATGAGCAGTTCTTC. This chain uses TRBV7-9 with TRBJ2-1; D may be TRBD2 (5 bases). V dropped 4 bases and J dropped 2 bases, with 6 bases sitting between them. The CDR3 runs to 13 residues. Germline CDR1 and CDR2: SEHNR and FQNEAQ (reference sequence).

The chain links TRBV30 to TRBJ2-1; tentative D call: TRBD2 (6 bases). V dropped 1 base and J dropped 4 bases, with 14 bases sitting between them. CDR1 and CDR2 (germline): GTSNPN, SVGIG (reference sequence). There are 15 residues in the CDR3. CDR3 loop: CAWSGPGGIYNEQFF. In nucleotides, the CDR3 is TGTGCCTGGAGTGGGCCCGGGGGTATTTACAATGAGCAGTTCTTC.

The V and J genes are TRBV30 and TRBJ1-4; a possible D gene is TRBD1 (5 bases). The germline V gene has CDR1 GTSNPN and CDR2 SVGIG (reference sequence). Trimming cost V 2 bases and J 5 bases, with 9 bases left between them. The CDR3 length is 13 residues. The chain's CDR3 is CAWSLWGNEKLFF. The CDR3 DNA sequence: TGTGCCTGGAGTCTCTGGGGGAATGAAAAACTGTTTTTT.

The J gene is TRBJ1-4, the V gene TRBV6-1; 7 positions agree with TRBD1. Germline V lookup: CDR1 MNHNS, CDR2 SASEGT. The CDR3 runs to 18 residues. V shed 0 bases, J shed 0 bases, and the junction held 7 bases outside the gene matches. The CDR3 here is CASSEALTGTATNEKLFF. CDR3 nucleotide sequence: TGTGCCAGCAGTGAAGCGCTGACAGGGACCGCAACTAATGAAAAACTGTTTTTT.

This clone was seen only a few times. CDR3 loop: CASSLARAGGQNYGYTF. CDR3 in DNA: TGTGCCAGCAGCCTAGCCAGGGCAGGAGGTCAGAACTATGGCTACACCTTC. The chain combines TRBV14 with TRBJ1-2; weak D call: TRBD1 (5 bases). Trimming stripped 4 bases from V and 2 bases from J, with 20 bases between. Germline CDR1 and CDR2: SGHDN and FVKESK. CDR3 length equals 17 residues.

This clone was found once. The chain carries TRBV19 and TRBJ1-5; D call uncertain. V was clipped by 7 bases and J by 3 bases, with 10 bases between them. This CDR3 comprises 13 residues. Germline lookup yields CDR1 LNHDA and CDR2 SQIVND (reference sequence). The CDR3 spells CASTIGVNQPQHF. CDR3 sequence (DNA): TGTGCCAGTACGATCGGGGTCAATCAGCCCCAGCATTTT.

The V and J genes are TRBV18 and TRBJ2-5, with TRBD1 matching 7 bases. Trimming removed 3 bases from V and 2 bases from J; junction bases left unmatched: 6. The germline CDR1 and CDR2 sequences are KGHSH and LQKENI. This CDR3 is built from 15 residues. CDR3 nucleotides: TGTGCCAGCTCACCTTTTGGGGACAGTCAAGAGACCCAGTACTTC. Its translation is CASSPFGDSQETQYF.

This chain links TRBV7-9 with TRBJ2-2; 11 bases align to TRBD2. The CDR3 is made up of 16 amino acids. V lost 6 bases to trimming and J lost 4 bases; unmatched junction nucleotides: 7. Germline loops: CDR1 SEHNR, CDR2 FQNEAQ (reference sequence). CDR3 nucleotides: TGTGCCAGCAGGTCTAGCGGGGGGCAATTCACCGGGGAGCTGTTTTTT. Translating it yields CASRSSGGQFTGELFF.

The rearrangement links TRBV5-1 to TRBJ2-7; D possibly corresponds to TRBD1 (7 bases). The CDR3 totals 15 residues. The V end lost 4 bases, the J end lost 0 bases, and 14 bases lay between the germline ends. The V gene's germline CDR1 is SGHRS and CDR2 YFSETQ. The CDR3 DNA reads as TGCGCCAGCAGCGCGGCGGGACAGACCTCCTACGAGCAGTACTTC. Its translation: CASSAAGQTSYEQYF. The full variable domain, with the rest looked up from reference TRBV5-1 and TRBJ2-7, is KAGVTQTPRYLIKTRGQQVTLSCSPISGHRSVSWYQQTPGQGLQFLFEYFSETQRNKGNFPGRFSGRQFSNSRSEMNVSTLELGDSALYLCASSAAGQTSYEQYFGPGTRLTVT.

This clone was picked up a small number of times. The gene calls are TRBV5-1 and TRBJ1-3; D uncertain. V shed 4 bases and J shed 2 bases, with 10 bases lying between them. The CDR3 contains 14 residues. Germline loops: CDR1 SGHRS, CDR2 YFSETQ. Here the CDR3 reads CASSDAGAGNTIYF. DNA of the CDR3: TGCGCCAGCAGCGATGCGGGAGCTGGAAACACCATATATTTT.

The CDR3 nucleotides are TGTGCCAGCAGCCCGGGACTAGATACGCAGTATTTT. Residues: CASSPGLDTQYF. The chain employs TRBV7-8 and TRBJ2-3, with D perhaps TRBD2 (6 bases). This CDR3 contains 12 residues. Trimming took 5 bases from V and 5 from J, leaving 8 bases between them. Germline CDR1 reads SGHVS; CDR2 reads FQNEAQ.

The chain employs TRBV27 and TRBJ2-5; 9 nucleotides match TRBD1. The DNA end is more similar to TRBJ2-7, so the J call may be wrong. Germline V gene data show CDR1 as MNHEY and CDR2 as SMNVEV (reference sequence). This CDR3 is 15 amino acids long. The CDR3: CASTRGQGTSYEQYF. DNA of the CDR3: TGTGCCAGCACCCGGGGACAGGGCACCTCCTACGAGCAGTACTTC.

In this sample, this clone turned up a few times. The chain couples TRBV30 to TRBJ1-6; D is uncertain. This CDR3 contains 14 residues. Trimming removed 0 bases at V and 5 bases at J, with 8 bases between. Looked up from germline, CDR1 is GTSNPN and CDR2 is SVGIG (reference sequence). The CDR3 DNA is TGTGCCTGGAGTGTAGGGCAGCATAATTCACCCCTCCACTTT. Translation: CAWSVGQHNSPLHF. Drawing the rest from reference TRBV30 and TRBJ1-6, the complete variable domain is SQTIHQWPATLVQPVGSPLSLECTVEGTSNPNLYWYRQAAGRGLQLLFYSVGIGQISSEVPQNLSASRPQDRQFILSSKKLLLSDSGFYLCAWSVGQHNSPLHFGNGTRLTVT.

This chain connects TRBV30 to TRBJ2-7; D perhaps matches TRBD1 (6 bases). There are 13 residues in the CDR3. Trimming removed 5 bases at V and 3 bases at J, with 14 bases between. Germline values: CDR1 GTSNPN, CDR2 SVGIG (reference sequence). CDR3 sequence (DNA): TGTGCCTGGCCGGGACACATATTCTACGAGCAGTACTTC. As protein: CAWPGHIFYEQYF. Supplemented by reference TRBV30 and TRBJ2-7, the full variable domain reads SQTIHQWPATLVQPVGSPLSLECTVEGTSNPNLYWYRQAAGRGLQLLFYSVGIGQISSEVPQNLSASRPQDRQFILSSKKLLLSDSGFYLCAWPGHIFYEQYFGPGTRLTVT.

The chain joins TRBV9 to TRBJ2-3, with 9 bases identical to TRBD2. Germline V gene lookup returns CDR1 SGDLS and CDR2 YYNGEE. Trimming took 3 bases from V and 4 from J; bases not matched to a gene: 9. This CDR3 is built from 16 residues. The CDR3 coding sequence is TGTGCCAGCAGCGCCCCCTTGGCGGGGGGGCCAGATACGCAGTATTTT. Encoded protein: CASSAPLAGGPDTQYF.

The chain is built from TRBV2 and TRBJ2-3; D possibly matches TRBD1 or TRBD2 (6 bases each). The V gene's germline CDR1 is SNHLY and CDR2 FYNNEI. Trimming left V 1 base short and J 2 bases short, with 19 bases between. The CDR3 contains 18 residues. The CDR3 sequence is CASSEGPGAVWSTDTQYF. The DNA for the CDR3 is TGTGCCAGCAGTGAAGGTCCGGGGGCGGTGTGGTCCACAGATACGCAGTATTTT. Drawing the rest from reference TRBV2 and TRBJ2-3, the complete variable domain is EPEVTQTPSHQVTQMGQEVILRCVPISNHLYFYWYRQILGQKVEFLVSFYNNEISEKSEIFDDQFSVERPDGSNFTLKIRSTKLEDSAMYFCASSEGPGAVWSTDTQYFGPGTRLTVL.

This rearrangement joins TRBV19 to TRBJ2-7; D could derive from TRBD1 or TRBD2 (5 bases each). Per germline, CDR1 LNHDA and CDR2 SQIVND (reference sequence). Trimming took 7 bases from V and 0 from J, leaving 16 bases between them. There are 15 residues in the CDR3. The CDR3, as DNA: TGTGCCAGTAACCCCGGTTGGGGGAGCTCCTACGAGCAGTACTTC. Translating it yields CASNPGWGSSYEQYF.

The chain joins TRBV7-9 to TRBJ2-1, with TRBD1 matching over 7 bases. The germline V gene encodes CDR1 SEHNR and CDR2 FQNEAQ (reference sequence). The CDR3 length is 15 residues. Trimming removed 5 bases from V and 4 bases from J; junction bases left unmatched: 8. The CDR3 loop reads CASSRTGTEYNEQFF. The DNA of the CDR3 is TGTGCCAGCAGCCGGACCGGGACAGAATACAATGAGCAGTTCTTC.

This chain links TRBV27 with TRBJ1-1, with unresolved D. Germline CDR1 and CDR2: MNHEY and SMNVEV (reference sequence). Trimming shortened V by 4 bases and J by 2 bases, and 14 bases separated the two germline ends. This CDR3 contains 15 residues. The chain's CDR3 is CASSSLVRKNTEAFF. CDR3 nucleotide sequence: TGTGCCAGCAGTTCCCTAGTCCGGAAAAACACTGAAGCTTTCTTT.

This chain's CDR3 is CASSYGFNSYNEQFF. CDR3 nucleotide sequence: TGTGCCAGCAGCTACGGATTCAATTCCTACAATGAGCAGTTCTTC. The chain carries TRBV11-2 and TRBJ2-1, with D unresolved. There are 15 residues in the CDR3. The V end lost 4 bases, the J end lost 1 base, and 11 bases lay between the germline ends. CDR1 and CDR2 from the germline V gene are SGHAT and FQNNGV.

The CDR3 coding sequence is TGTGCCAGCAGCTTGGAGGCAGTGCTAGGCGAGCAGTACTTC. It is translated as CASSLEAVLGEQYF. The chain employs TRBV7-8 and TRBJ2-7, with D perhaps TRBD2 (5 bases). The CDR3 sequence is 14 residues long. The germline gives CDR1 SGHVS, CDR2 FQNEAQ. Trimming took 3 bases from V and 6 from J, leaving 15 bases between them. Full variable domain (rest looked up from reference TRBV7-8 and TRBJ2-7): GAGVSQSPRYKVAKRGQDVALRCDPISGHVSLFWYQQALGQGPEFLTYFQNEAQLDKSGLPSDRFFAERPEGSVSTLKIQRTQQEDSAVYLCASSLEAVLGEQYFGPGTRLTVT.